These 14 T cell receptor beta chains share one sample of origin, sequenced in a study of blood T cell repertoires in COVID-19 (dated by TCRdb to about 2020). Library creation used the immunoSEQ multiplex PCR assay. Not all clones reach the TCRdb copy of this immuneACCESS table, which keeps in-frame sequences only. Checked studies attribute under half of the gap to unresolved V genes and leave the rest unexplained. Counted in this sample were 84,000 or so clones; 77% of them appeared once. The ten most abundant clones make up more than 9% of the sample. Sequencing was done on a sample of peripheral blood. All receptors derive from a human donor in a cohort sampled during active COVID-19.

The chain is built from TRBV7-9 and TRBJ2-7; 8 positions agree with TRBD1. V was pared by 8 bases and J by 6 bases, with 9 bases of the junction left unmatched. The germline V gene encodes CDR1 SEHNR and CDR2 FQNEAQ (reference sequence). This CDR3 spans 13 amino acids. CDR3 protein: CASAHSDRGEQYF. In nucleotides, the CDR3 is TGTGCCAGCGCTCATTCCGACAGGGGCGAGCAGTACTTC.

This sequence joins TRBV3-1 (or the pseudogene TRBV3-2) and TRBJ1-5, with a possible D match to TRBD1 (5 bases). Trimming shortened V by 4 bases and J by 5 bases, and 15 bases separated the two germline ends. Germline V gene data show CDR1 as LGHDT and CDR2 as YNNKEL (reference sequence). The length of the CDR3 is 15 residues. DNA of the CDR3: TGTGCCAGCAGCCCCATGGGGGGGATCGATCAGCCCCAGCATTTT. This gives the protein CASSPMGGIDQPQHF.

A few counts support this clone. The chain combines TRBV5-6 with TRBJ1-2; no clear D gene. Germline V lookup: CDR1 SGHDT, CDR2 YYEEEE. This CDR3 is 13 amino acids long. With 5 bases removed from V and 7 bases from J, the gap between germline ends came to 15 bases. The CDR3: CASSPLRGSGYTF. The CDR3 nucleotides are TGTGCCAGCAGTCCCCTGAGAGGGTCTGGCTACACCTTC.

The chain couples TRBV4-1 to TRBJ2-7, with TRBD2 identical over 8 bases. Germline CDR1 is MGHRA and CDR2 is YSYEKL. The junction had 4 bases not matched to a gene; V was cut back by 3 bases and J by 3 bases. The CDR3 runs to 14 residues. As DNA, the CDR3 is TGCGCCAGCAGCCAGGGCGGGGGGTACTACGAGCAGTACTTC. Its protein is CASSQGGGYYEQYF.

The V gene is TRBV27, the J gene TRBJ2-4; weak D call: TRBD2 (6 bases). This CDR3 is built from 18 residues. From germline, CDR1 is MNHEY and CDR2 SMNVEV (reference sequence). V lost 6 bases to trimming and J lost 1 base, with 22 bases between them. The CDR3 protein is CASSPTGGGVFAKNIQYF. CDR3 coding DNA: TGTGCCAGCAGCCCCACGGGTGGAGGGGTTTTCGCCAAAAACATTCAGTACTTC.

The chain links TRBV5-4 to TRBJ2-2; TRBD1 aligns across 7 bases. CDR1 and CDR2 (germline): SGHNT, YYREEE (reference sequence). Trimming removed 5 bases from V and 3 bases from J; junction bases left unmatched: 4. The CDR3 sequence is 14 residues long. CDR3 sequence: CASRGQGDTGELFF. CDR3 DNA: TGTGCCAGCAGAGGGCAGGGGGACACCGGGGAGCTGTTTTTT.

The chain is built from TRBV5-1 and TRBJ2-7, with no clear D. The V and J ends lost 0 bases and 0 bases respectively, with 7 bases between them. Germline V lookup: CDR1 SGHRS, CDR2 YFSETQ. CDR3 length: 14 amino acids. CDR3 loop: CASSLVPGSYEQYF. The DNA of the CDR3 is TGCGCCAGCAGCTTGGTTCCAGGCTCCTACGAGCAGTACTTC.

Only one count was recorded for this clone. The same CDR3 also results from other DNA sequences found in this sample. The chain links TRBV11-3 to TRBJ2-3; TRBD2 aligns across 14 bases. Per germline, CDR1 SGHNT and CDR2 YENEEA. V shed 3 bases and J 2 bases; nucleotides not matched to a gene: 1. The CDR3 sequence is 16 residues long. CDR3 coding DNA: TGTGCCAGCAGCTTGGGACTAGCGGGGGTCACAGATACGCAGTATTTT. Its translation: CASSLGLAGVTDTQYF.

This chain connects TRBV6-1 to TRBJ1-6, with D unresolved. V lost 1 base and J lost 7, with 11 bases in between. The CDR3 length is 15 residues. Germline assignment: CDR1 MNHNS and CDR2 SASEGT. The CDR3 region has the DNA TGTGCCAGCAGTGAAGGGTTGCGGGGAAATTCACCCCTCCACTTT. It codes for CASSEGLRGNSPLHF.

In its sample, this clone was seen a few times. The J gene is TRBJ2-7, the V gene TRBV14; no clear D gene. Germline assignment: CDR1 SGHDN and CDR2 FVKESK. Trimming removed 1 base from V and 9 bases from J, with 16 bases in between. CDR3 length equals 14 residues. The CDR3 here is CASSQAAGLLGQYF. In DNA, the CDR3 is TGTGCCAGCAGCCAAGCGGCAGGTCTCCTGGGGCAGTACTTC.

The gene calls are TRBV27 and TRBJ2-5; 8 nucleotides align to TRBD2. The CDR3 runs to 14 residues. CDR1 and CDR2 from the germline V gene are MNHEY and SMNVEV (reference sequence). Trimming cost V 8 bases and J 5 bases; bases outside gene matches: 10. DNA of the CDR3: TGTGCCAGCGGCCGGGGGGGGGAGAGTGAGACCCAGTACTTC. It codes for CASGRGGESETQYF.

This chain uses TRBV11-2 with TRBJ2-1; D may be TRBD1 (8 bases). This CDR3 region has 17 residues. Germline lookup yields CDR1 SGHAT and CDR2 FQNNGV. The V gene lost 1 base and the J gene lost 4 bases, with 17 bases spanning the gap. The CDR3 here is CASSLALQGGGYNEQFF. The CDR3 nucleotides are TGTGCCAGCAGCTTAGCCCTACAGGGGGGGGGTTACAATGAGCAGTTCTTC.

The rearrangement joins TRBV5-1 to TRBJ2-7; TRBD1 might be the D (6 bases). Germline CDR1 is SGHRS and CDR2 is YFSETQ. CDR3 length equals 14 residues. V lost 4 bases and J 4 bases, leaving 15 bases between the germline ends. This CDR3 reads CASSAGQLAYEQYF. Here the CDR3 DNA reads TGCGCCAGCAGCGCCGGACAGTTGGCGTACGAGCAGTACTTC.

The chain couples TRBV3-1 (or the pseudogene TRBV3-2) to TRBJ1-2; 9 bases match TRBD1. Germline-derived CDR1 and CDR2 are LGHDT and YNNKEL (reference sequence). This CDR3 has 16 amino acids. V gave up 4 bases and J gave up 4 bases; unmatched junction bases: 10. The DNA for the CDR3 is TGTGCCAGCAGCCCGTCAGGACAGGGGACCCTCTATGGCTACACCTTC. Translating it yields CASSPSGQGTLYGYTF.